This is a list of T cell receptor beta chains from one sample in a study of cytotoxic CD8 clonotypes in ibrutinib-treated CLL. The repertoire was sequenced with immunoSEQ multiplex PCR; TCRdb's copy has only in-frame clones and lacks some. The table records some 200,000 clones, 79% of them present only once. The sample was PBMCs, taken after 12 months of ibrutinib treatment. The receptors derive from a human donor with chronic lymphocytic leukemia. The CDR3 runs from the conserved cysteine through the conserved F or W. Each record gives: clone size, D gene, J gene, V gene, CDR3 DNA, CDR3 protein. A D gene is named only where the DNA matches it firmly. Only part of the rows carry a size: once, few, many, or a class if the clone is expanded.

clone_size: .; d_call: .; j_call: TRBJ1-1; v_call: TRBV10-3; cdr3_nt: TGTGCCATCAGTGAGTCGGCGGGGGCTGACACTGAAGCTTTCTTT; cdr3_aa: CAISESAGADTEAFF
clone_size: .; d_call: .; j_call: TRBJ2-3; v_call: TRBV7-9; cdr3_nt: TGTGCCAGCAGGCGCGCCCCTAGCGAAAGCACAGATACGCAGTATTTT; cdr3_aa: CASRRAPSESTDTQYF
clone_size: .; d_call: TRBD1; j_call: TRBJ1-1; v_call: TRBV10-3; cdr3_nt: TGTGCCATCAAGGGGCAGCAGGGGGCGGGGAACACTGAAGCTTTCTTT; cdr3_aa: CAIKGQQGAGNTEAFF
clone_size: .; d_call: TRBD1; j_call: TRBJ2-3; v_call: TRBV5-4; cdr3_nt: TGTGCCAGCAGCATCCCCCCGGGACAGGGTTTCCATTTT; cdr3_aa: CASSIPPGQGFHF
clone_size: once; d_call: .; j_call: TRBJ2-7; v_call: TRBV19; cdr3_nt: TGTGCCAGTAGTACCCCGGACAGCTACGAGCAGTACTTC; cdr3_aa: CASSTPDSYEQYF
clone_size: .; d_call: TRBD2; j_call: TRBJ2-3; v_call: TRBV7-2; cdr3_nt: TGTGCCAGCAGCTTAGCGGGGGGGTTCTCAGATACGCAGTATTTT; cdr3_aa: CASSLAGGFSDTQYF
clone_size: once; d_call: .; j_call: TRBJ2-5; v_call: TRBV5-6; cdr3_nt: TGTGCCAGCAGCTTGAGGGGTGAAGAGACCCAGTACTTC; cdr3_aa: CASSLRGEETQYF
clone_size: .; d_call: .; j_call: TRBJ2-7; v_call: TRBV5-5; cdr3_nt: TGTGCCAGCAGCTTGATGAGGGCCGCCTACGAGCAGTACTTC; cdr3_aa: CASSLMRAAYEQYF
clone_size: .; d_call: .; j_call: TRBJ1-5; v_call: TRBV7-9; cdr3_nt: TGTGCCAGCAGTTCAGACGGAATCAATCAGCCCCAGCATTTT; cdr3_aa: CASSSDGINQPQHF
clone_size: .; d_call: .; j_call: TRBJ1-2; v_call: TRBV21-1; cdr3_nt: TGTGCCAGCAGTCATCGTGGGACCGACAGGGTGGGCGGCTACACCTTC; cdr3_aa: CASSHRGTDRVGGYTF
clone_size: few; d_call: TRBD1; j_call: TRBJ1-4; v_call: TRBV7-9; cdr3_nt: TGTGCCAGCAGCTCTTTACGGGACAGACGAAATGAAAAACTGTTTTTT; cdr3_aa: CASSSLRDRRNEKLFF
clone_size: once; d_call: TRBD2; j_call: TRBJ2-1; v_call: TRBV2; cdr3_nt: TGTGCCAGCAGTGGCCCCGCGGGGGGTTCCAATGAGCAGTTCTTC; cdr3_aa: CASSGPAGGSNEQFF
clone_size: .; d_call: .; j_call: TRBJ1-6; v_call: TRBV4-1; cdr3_nt: TGCGCCAGCAGCCAATACAGGGCAGGGTCGGGGTCACCCCTCCACTTT; cdr3_aa: CASSQYRAGSGSPLHF
clone_size: .; d_call: .; j_call: TRBJ1-2; v_call: TRBV20-1; cdr3_nt: TGCAGTGGATGGCCGGACTATGGCTACACCTTC; cdr3_aa: CSGWPDYGYTF
clone_size: .; d_call: .; j_call: TRBJ2-3; v_call: TRBV4-1; cdr3_nt: TGCGCCAGCAGTTCGGTGGGAGGCCCCCGCACAGATACGCAGTATTTT; cdr3_aa: CASSSVGGPRTDTQYF
clone_size: .; d_call: .; j_call: TRBJ2-2; v_call: TRBV6-5; cdr3_nt: TGTGCCAGCAGTTCGGGAGTAACAGCGAACACCGGGGAGCTGTTTTTT; cdr3_aa: CASSSGVTANTGELFF
clone_size: few; d_call: .; j_call: TRBJ2-5; v_call: TRBV6-6; cdr3_nt: TGTGCCAGCAAACCGACCTCGGGGCGTCTAGAGACCCAGTACTTC; cdr3_aa: CASKPTSGRLETQYF
clone_size: .; d_call: TRBD2; j_call: TRBJ2-7; v_call: TRBV27; cdr3_nt: TGTGCCAGCAGTCTTACCTCTAGCGGCTCCACCTCCTACGAGCAGTACTTC; cdr3_aa: CASSLTSSGSTSYEQYF
clone_size: few; d_call: TRBD1; j_call: TRBJ2-7; v_call: TRBV11-2; cdr3_nt: TGTGCCAGCAGCCCCGGCACAGGGGTGCAGTACTTC; cdr3_aa: CASSPGTGVQYF
clone_size: once; d_call: TRBD2; j_call: TRBJ2-7; v_call: TRBV4-1; cdr3_nt: TGCGCCAGCAGCCAAGATTATACTAGCGGGAGCTACGAGCAGTACTTC; cdr3_aa: CASSQDYTSGSYEQYF
clone_size: few; d_call: .; j_call: TRBJ1-2; v_call: TRBV25-1; cdr3_nt: TGTGCCAGCAGTGGATTCTATGGCTACACCTTC; cdr3_aa: CASSGFYGYTF
clone_size: .; d_call: .; j_call: TRBJ2-3; v_call: TRBV29-1; cdr3_nt: TGCAGCGTTGGCGAAGGGAATACGCAGTATTTT; cdr3_aa: CSVGEGNTQYF
clone_size: .; d_call: .; j_call: TRBJ2-1; v_call: TRBV7-9; cdr3_nt: TGTGCCAGCAGCTTAGCGGACCCGACCCCGAGCTCCTACAATGAGCAGTTCTTC; cdr3_aa: CASSLADPTPSSYNEQFF
clone_size: .; d_call: .; j_call: TRBJ2-7; v_call: TRBV28; cdr3_nt: TGTGCCAGCAGTTTAGCGCCAGGGTCCTACGAGCAGTACTTC; cdr3_aa: CASSLAPGSYEQYF
clone_size: .; d_call: .; j_call: TRBJ2-7; v_call: TRBV19; cdr3_nt: TGTGCCAGTAGTAGGACCTTTTTCAGGGGACTTTACGAGCAGTACTTC; cdr3_aa: CASSRTFFRGLYEQYF
clone_size: .; d_call: .; j_call: TRBJ2-4; v_call: TRBV1; cdr3_nt: TGCACCAGCAGCCGGGACAGAAGGGCCGAGCCTTCCATTCAGTACTTC; cdr3_aa: CTSSRDRRAEPSIQYF
clone_size: .; d_call: TRBD2; j_call: TRBJ2-1; v_call: TRBV19; cdr3_nt: TGTGCCAGTAGTATAAACCCTAGCGGGGGGTACAATGAGCAGTTCTTC; cdr3_aa: CASSINPSGGYNEQFF
clone_size: .; d_call: .; j_call: TRBJ1-3; v_call: TRBV4-1; cdr3_nt: TGCGCCAGCAGCCCATGGGGCCAGGGGAGAAACACCATATATTTT; cdr3_aa: CASSPWGQGRNTIYF
clone_size: .; d_call: TRBD2; j_call: TRBJ2-3; v_call: TRBV4-2; cdr3_nt: TGTGCCAGCAGCCAAGATGGACTAGCGGGGCCAGATACGCAGTATTTT; cdr3_aa: CASSQDGLAGPDTQYF
clone_size: once; d_call: .; j_call: TRBJ2-1; v_call: TRBV7-9; cdr3_nt: TGTGCCAGCAGGGTACTAAAGGATGAGCAGTTCTTC; cdr3_aa: CASRVLKDEQFF
clone_size: .; d_call: .; j_call: TRBJ2-5; v_call: TRBV4-2; cdr3_nt: TGTGCCAGCAGCCAAGATAGGGAGACCCAGTACTTC; cdr3_aa: CASSQDRETQYF
clone_size: .; d_call: .; j_call: TRBJ1-5; v_call: TRBV5-1; cdr3_nt: TGCGCCAGCAGCCCCGGCCCACATCAGCCCCAGCATTTT; cdr3_aa: CASSPGPHQPQHF
clone_size: .; d_call: .; j_call: TRBJ1-1; v_call: TRBV30; cdr3_nt: TGTGCCTGGAGTGTACAGACAGGCACTGAAGCTTTCTTT; cdr3_aa: CAWSVQTGTEAFF
clone_size: few; d_call: .; j_call: TRBJ2-7; v_call: TRBV27; cdr3_nt: TGTGCCAGCAGTCGAACCGGGACTGGAGGATACGAGCAGTACTTC; cdr3_aa: CASSRTGTGGYEQYF
clone_size: .; d_call: TRBD2; j_call: TRBJ2-1; v_call: TRBV7-2; cdr3_nt: TGTGCCAGCAGCTCGGGACTAGCGGGAAAGCAGTTCTTC; cdr3_aa: CASSSGLAGKQFF
clone_size: once; d_call: .; j_call: TRBJ1-1; v_call: TRBV7-6; cdr3_nt: TGTGCCAGCAGCCAGCAGACGAACACTGAAGCTTTCTTT; cdr3_aa: CASSQQTNTEAFF
clone_size: .; d_call: TRBD1; j_call: TRBJ2-5; v_call: TRBV27; cdr3_nt: TGTGCCAGCAGTTTCAAGGGACAGGGTTTCGAGACCCAGTACTTC; cdr3_aa: CASSFKGQGFETQYF
clone_size: .; d_call: TRBD1; j_call: TRBJ1-1; v_call: TRBV9; cdr3_nt: TGTGCCAGCAGCCAGTACAGGGGGAGCACTGAAGCTTTCTTT; cdr3_aa: CASSQYRGSTEAFF
clone_size: few; d_call: .; j_call: TRBJ1-2; v_call: TRBV2; cdr3_nt: TGTGCCAGAACTAGGCCTGTTGGGGACTGGGCTGGCTACACCTTC; cdr3_aa: CARTRPVGDWAGYTF
clone_size: once; d_call: .; j_call: TRBJ1-2; v_call: TRBV6-6; cdr3_nt: TGTGCCAGCAGCGACAGCCTTTATGGCTACACCTTC; cdr3_aa: CASSDSLYGYTF
clone_size: .; d_call: .; j_call: TRBJ2-3; v_call: TRBV7-3; cdr3_nt: TGTGCCAGCAGCTTGCGGGGTAGCACAGATACGCAGTATTTT; cdr3_aa: CASSLRGSTDTQYF
clone_size: .; d_call: .; j_call: TRBJ2-2; v_call: TRBV6-6; cdr3_nt: TGTGCCAGCATCCCCCAGGACCACGGGGAGCTGTTTTTT; cdr3_aa: CASIPQDHGELFF
clone_size: few; d_call: .; j_call: TRBJ1-1; v_call: TRBV6-5; cdr3_nt: TGTGCCAGCAGGAGGGGGATGAACACTGAAGCTTTCTTT; cdr3_aa: CASRRGMNTEAFF
clone_size: .; d_call: TRBD2; j_call: TRBJ2-3; v_call: TRBV11-2; cdr3_nt: TGTGCCAGCAGCTTAGGTTCCAGCGGGAGAATGGATACGCAGTATTTT; cdr3_aa: CASSLGSSGRMDTQYF
clone_size: .; d_call: TRBD1; j_call: TRBJ2-7; v_call: TRBV4-2; cdr3_nt: TGTGCCAGCAGCCAAGAAGACAGGGTCGAGCAGTACTTC; cdr3_aa: CASSQEDRVEQYF
clone_size: .; d_call: .; j_call: TRBJ2-7; v_call: TRBV14; cdr3_nt: TGTGCCAGCAGCCAAGATGGGTGGCAGGCCGAGCAGTACTTC; cdr3_aa: CASSQDGWQAEQYF
clone_size: .; d_call: .; j_call: TRBJ1-2; v_call: TRBV19; cdr3_nt: TGTGCCAGTGCCACCCGAAGCGACCCGCTGCTCGCTGGCTACACCTTC; cdr3_aa: CASATRSDPLLAGYTF
clone_size: few; d_call: .; j_call: TRBJ2-1; v_call: TRBV9; cdr3_nt: TGTGCCAGCAGCGTAGAGTTGGGTAGATGGCAGTTCTTC; cdr3_aa: CASSVELGRWQFF
clone_size: .; d_call: .; j_call: TRBJ2-7; v_call: TRBV19; cdr3_nt: TGTGCCAGTAGTAGTCAGGGTTCCTACGAGCAGTACTTC; cdr3_aa: CASSSQGSYEQYF
clone_size: once; d_call: .; j_call: TRBJ1-4; v_call: TRBV5-1; cdr3_nt: TGCGCCAGCAGCTCATTCGCCAACAGCGCAACTAATGAAAAACTGTTTTTT; cdr3_aa: CASSSFANSATNEKLFF
clone_size: .; d_call: .; j_call: TRBJ1-3; v_call: TRBV11-2; cdr3_nt: TGTGCCAGCAGCTTCACCGGGCCCCGAAACACCATATATTTT; cdr3_aa: CASSFTGPRNTIYF
clone_size: .; d_call: .; j_call: TRBJ2-3; v_call: TRBV18; cdr3_nt: TGTGCCAGCTCACCACCGCAACGCACAGATACGCAGTATTTT; cdr3_aa: CASSPPQRTDTQYF